The T cell receptor (beta chain) described here comes from a study of shared clonotypes between healthy human individuals. Every donor was a Caucasian adult from Nashville, Tennessee. Profiling relied on immunoSEQ multiplex PCR, and the TCRdb table lists in-frame clones only, not all of them. The sample consists of over 300,000 clones, around nine tenths of them appearing once. The clonotype was recovered from a man younger than 30 in good health. The sequenced material came from memory CD8+ T cells sorted from blood. As to subset: CD45RO+ cells pooled with CCR7-negative TemRA cells.

The DNA of the CDR3 is TGTGCCAGCAGTTACAGGCAGCTGACAGATACGCAGTATTTT. It translates to CASSYRQLTDTQYF. The J gene is TRBJ2-3, the V gene TRBV6-6, with D unresolved. The germline V and J ends were trimmed by 2 bases and 3 bases, with 9 bases remaining between them. The germline CDR1 and CDR2 sequences are MNHNY and SVGAGI (reference sequence). The CDR3 contains 14 residues.